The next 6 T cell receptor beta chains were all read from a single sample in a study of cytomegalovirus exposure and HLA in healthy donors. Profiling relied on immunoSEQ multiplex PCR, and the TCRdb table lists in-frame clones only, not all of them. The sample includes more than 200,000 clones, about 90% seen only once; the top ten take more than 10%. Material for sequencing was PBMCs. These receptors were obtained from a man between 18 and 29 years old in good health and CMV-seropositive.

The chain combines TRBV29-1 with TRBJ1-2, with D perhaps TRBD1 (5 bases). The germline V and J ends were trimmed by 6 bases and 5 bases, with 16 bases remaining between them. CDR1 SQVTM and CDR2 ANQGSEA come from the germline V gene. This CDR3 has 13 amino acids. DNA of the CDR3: TGCAGCGTCCTCCGGGACGGCAGTTATGGCTACACCTTC. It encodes CSVLRDGSYGYTF. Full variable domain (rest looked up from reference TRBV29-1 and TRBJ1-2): SAVISQKPSRDICQRGTSLTIQCQVDSQVTMMFWYRQQPGQSLTLIATANQGSEATYESGFVIDKFPISRPNLTFSTLTVSNMSPEDSSIYLCSVLRDGSYGYTFGSGTRLTVV.

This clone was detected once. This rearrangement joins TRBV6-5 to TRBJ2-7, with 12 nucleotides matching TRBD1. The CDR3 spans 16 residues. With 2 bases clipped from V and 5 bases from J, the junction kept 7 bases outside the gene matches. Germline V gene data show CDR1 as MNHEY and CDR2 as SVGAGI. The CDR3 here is CASSYTGTGGFNEQYF. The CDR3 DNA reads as TGTGCCAGCAGTTACACCGGGACAGGGGGCTTCAACGAGCAGTACTTC.

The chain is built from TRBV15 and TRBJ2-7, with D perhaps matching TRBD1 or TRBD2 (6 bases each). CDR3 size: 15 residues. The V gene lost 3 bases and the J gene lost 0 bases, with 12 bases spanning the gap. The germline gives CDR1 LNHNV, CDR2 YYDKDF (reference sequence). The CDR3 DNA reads TGTGCCACCAGCAGGGGGCGGGACACCTCCTACGAGCAGTACTTC. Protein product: CATSRGRDTSYEQYF.

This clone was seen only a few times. The CDR3 nucleotides are TGTGCCAGCAGCGTAGGAGTGACTAGCAGAAGCACAGATACGCAGTATTTT. Amino acid sequence: CASSVGVTSRSTDTQYF. The V call is TRBV9, the J call TRBJ2-3, with 7 positions matching TRBD2. Trimming at V came to 0 bases and at J to 0 bases, leaving 7 bases not matched to a gene. CDR1 and CDR2 (germline): SGDLS, YYNGEE. This CDR3 comprises 17 residues.

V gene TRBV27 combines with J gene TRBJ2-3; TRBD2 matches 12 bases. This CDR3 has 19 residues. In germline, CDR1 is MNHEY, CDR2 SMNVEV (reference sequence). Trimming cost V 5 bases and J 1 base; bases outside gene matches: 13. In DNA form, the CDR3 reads TGTGCCAGCAGTCCCACGACTAGCGGGAGCCGGAGGGGCACAGATACGCAGTATTTT. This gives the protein CASSPTTSGSRRGTDTQYF.

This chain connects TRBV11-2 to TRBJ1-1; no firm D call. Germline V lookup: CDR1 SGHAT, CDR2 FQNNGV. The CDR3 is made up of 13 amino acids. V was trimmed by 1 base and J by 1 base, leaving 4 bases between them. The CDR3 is CASSLAGNTEAFF. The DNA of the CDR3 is TGTGCCAGCAGCTTAGCCGGGAACACTGAAGCTTTCTTT. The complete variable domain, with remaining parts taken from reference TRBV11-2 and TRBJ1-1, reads EAGVAQSPRYKIIEKRQSVAFWCNPISGHATLYWYQQILGQGPKLLIQFQNNGVVDDSQLPKDRFSAERLKGVDSTLKIQPAKLEDSAVYLCASSLAGNTEAFFGQGTRLTVV.